This T cell receptor beta chain was sequenced in a study of T cell responses to AZD1222 COVID-19 vaccine. Study conclusions and caveats: Females made up more of the donors, who were largely white British, and clonal diversity may have come out too low. Among those given AZD1222, only five or six were seropositive at baseline. With two AZD1222 doses given, Spike-specific TCR breadth and depth both rose. None of the repertoires were sampled until the peak T cell response had passed.

Comments on this clone: The target antigen is unknown.

TCRdb's table, derived via immunoSEQ multiplex PCR, lists solely in-frame clones and lacks some. The repertoire consists of about 150,000 clones, with about 90% occurring once and the leading ten covering less than 2%. The V end was cut by 1 base, the J end by 3 bases, with 9 bases between. This CDR3 is 14 amino acids long. The source of this sequence is an adult in good health. This chain joins TRBV23-1 and TRBJ1-2; a weak D match, TRBD1 (6 bases). TRBV23-1 is filed as an ORF, its function uncertain. Source: peripheral blood, taken on day 0 of AZD1222 vaccination. CDR3 residues: CASSQWGPDYGYTF. The CDR3 nucleotides read TGCGCCAGCAGTCAATGGGGGCCAGACTATGGCTACACCTTC.